Presented here are 28 T cell receptor beta chains from one specimen sequenced in a study of blood T cells in healthy people across ages. For the second PCR, which ran for roughly 7 to 11 cycles, a sample-barcoded 5' primer and a J-beta primer mix were used. TCRdb fed the 5' RACE reads into MiXCR, producing one record per CDR3 protein. The sample lists 700,000 to 800,000 distinct CDR3 sequences; roughly 44% were seen once. Sequencing input: blood. The receptors shown here come from a woman in her fifties or sixties in good health.

This clonotype appeared a few times. The chain joins TRBV18 to TRBJ2-1; TRBD2 might be the D (6 bases). The length of the CDR3 is 13 residues. V shed 1 base and J shed 10 bases, with 11 bases lying between them. Germline V gene lookup returns CDR1 KGHSH and CDR2 LQKENI. The CDR3 loop is CASSPQGTGEQFF. The CDR3 DNA sequence: TGTGCCAGCTCACCACAGGGGACTGGGGAGCAGTTCTTC.

This chain connects TRBV20-1 to TRBJ2-1; the D call may be TRBD1 or TRBD2 (5 bases each). The V gene's germline CDR1 is DFQATT and CDR2 SNEGSKA (reference sequence). The CDR3 is 14 residues long. V lost 2 bases and J 5 bases, leaving 13 bases between the germline ends. This chain's CDR3 is CSARTQGGHNEQFF. CDR3 nucleotide sequence: TGCAGTGCTAGAACGCAGGGCGGGCACAATGAGCAGTTCTTC.

V usage is TRBV6-5 and J usage is TRBJ2-1; D call uncertain. This CDR3 contains 12 residues. Germline CDR1 is MNHEY and CDR2 is SVGAGI. The V end was cut by 7 bases, the J end by 8 bases, with 12 bases between. For the CDR3, the DNA is TGTGCCAGCACCACTGGTGGCCATGAGCAGTTCTTC. Translating gives CASTTGGHEQFF.

The genes are TRBV7-2 and TRBJ1-1; 8 positions agree with TRBD1. Germline V lookup: CDR1 SGHTA, CDR2 FQGNSA. The V gene end was trimmed by 5 bases and the J gene end by 5 bases; junction bases not matched to a gene: 16. The CDR3 totals 17 residues. The CDR3 nucleotides are TGTGCCAGCAGCATCCTAGGGGTCAGGGGGCGAGAGACTGAAGCTTTCTTT. Its translation is CASSILGVRGRETEAFF.

The chain couples TRBV12-3 or TRBV12-4 to TRBJ2-7, with 11 bases aligning to TRBD2. The CDR3 is 17 residues long. After removal of 0 bases from V and 0 bases from J, the junction contained 4 bases not matched to a gene. The chain's CDR3 is CASSLAGGTSGSYEQYF. CDR3 sequence (DNA): TGTGCCAGCAGTTTAGCCGGGGGGACTAGCGGCTCCTACGAGCAGTACTTC.

Written as DNA, the CDR3 is TGCAGTGCTAGAGATTCCAAAAAGGGACAGAACTATGGCTACACCTTC. Its protein product is CSARDSKKGQNYGYTF. The chain joins TRBV20-1 to TRBJ1-2, with TRBD1 matching 7 bases. Trimming took 0 bases from V and 2 from J; bases not matched to a gene: 9. Germline V gene sequence: CDR1 DFQATT, CDR2 SNEGSKA (reference sequence). There are 16 residues in the CDR3.

This clonotype showed up just a few times. The chain carries TRBV3-1 and TRBJ1-2; 8 bases map to TRBD1. This CDR3 contains 14 residues. J lost 7 bases, V lost 2 bases, and 6 bases had no gene match. From germline, CDR1 is LGHDT and CDR2 YNNKEL (reference sequence). The CDR3 loop is CASSQLQGALGYTF. CDR3 DNA: TGTGCCAGCAGCCAACTTCAGGGGGCTCTTGGCTACACCTTC.

The chain employs TRBV7-3 and TRBJ2-1; tentatively, D is TRBD1 (6 bases). CDR3 length equals 15 residues. Trimming removed 2 bases at V and 3 bases at J, with 11 bases between. Germline loops: CDR1 SGHTA, CDR2 FQGTGA. The CDR3 DNA reads TGTGCCAGCAGCTTATCAGGACAGAGCTACAATGAGCAGTTCTTC. This codes for CASSLSGQSYNEQFF. The full variable domain, in which reference TRBV7-3 and TRBJ2-1 provide the parts outside the CDR3, is GAGVSQTPSNKVTEKGKYVELRCDPISGHTALYWYRQSLGQGPEFLIYFQGTGAADDSGLPNDRFFAVRPEGSVSTLKIQRTERGDSAVYLCASSLSGQSYNEQFFGPGTRLTVL.

This chain's CDR3 is CASSLASGGADEQFF. As DNA, the CDR3 is TGTGCCAGCAGCCTGGCAAGCGGGGGGGCGGATGAGCAGTTCTTC. The chain couples TRBV7-9 to TRBJ2-1; 10 positions match TRBD2. Germline CDR1 and CDR2: SEHNR and FQNEAQ (reference sequence). The CDR3 contains 15 residues. With V trimmed by 5 bases and J by 8 bases, 9 bases remained unmatched.

Concerning this clonotype itself: One junction end disagrees with the germline gene, perhaps due to a read error. DNA of the CDR3: TGTGCCAGCAGCCGACCCCGGGGATCTCCCACCGCGGAGCTGTTTTTT. It encodes CASSRPRGSPTAELFF. V gene TRBV12-3 or TRBV12-4 combines with J gene TRBJ2-2; weak D call: TRBD2 (5 bases). The CDR3 runs to 16 residues.

The CDR3 sequence: CASSIKGAGRSEQYF. CDR3 coding DNA: TGTGCCAGCAGCATTAAGGGGGCAGGGAGATCCGAGCAGTACTTC. The J gene is TRBJ2-7, the V gene TRBV21-1; the table's D call, TRBD1, has no DNA check behind it. TRBV21-1 is recorded as a pseudogene. This CDR3 is 15 amino acids long.

This clonotype was picked up one time. This chain connects TRBV20-1 to TRBJ2-3; 15 bases align to TRBD2. Unmatched junction bases numbered 10, after V lost 6 bases and J lost 0 bases. The CDR3 sequence is 18 residues long. CDR1 and CDR2 from the germline V gene are DFQATT and SNEGSKA (reference sequence). This chain's CDR3 is CSAPGLAGGLSSTDTQYF. The CDR3 bases are TGCAGTGCACCGGGACTAGCGGGGGGCCTGTCTAGCACAGATACGCAGTATTTT.

This chain uses TRBV10-3 with TRBJ1-1, with 7 bases aligning to TRBD1. Trimming removed 6 bases from V and 0 bases from J; junction bases left unmatched: 10. The germline V gene has CDR1 ENHRY and CDR2 SYGVKD. CDR3 length: 16 amino acids. CDR3 protein: CAISGTLTGMNTEAFF. CDR3 nucleotides: TGTGCCATCAGCGGTACACTGACAGGGATGAACACTGAAGCTTTCTTT.

The chain has TRBV20-1 and TRBJ2-5; 8 bases map to TRBD2. The CDR3 sequence is 14 residues long. The V and J ends lost 5 bases and 2 bases, in that order; junction bases with no gene match: 7. In germline, CDR1 is DFQATT, CDR2 SNEGSKA (reference sequence). The CDR3 region has the DNA TGCAGTGCTCTGAGACTAGCGACTCAAGAGACCCAGTACTTC. Its protein is CSALRLATQETQYF.

The chain carries TRBV12-3 or TRBV12-4 and TRBJ2-7; 9 bases map to TRBD1. The CDR3 consists of 13 residues. The V gene end was trimmed by 7 bases and the J gene end by 3 bases; junction bases not matched to a gene: 4. CDR3 nucleotides: TGTGCCAGCACCGCGACAGGGGGCTACGAGCAGTACTTC. Translation gives CASTATGGYEQYF.

As regards this clonotype: One end of the junction varies from germline; a read error may be responsible. The J gene is TRBJ2-2, the V gene TRBV10-3, with D possibly being TRBD2 (5 bases). The CDR3 sequence is 15 residues long. Germline CDR1 reads ENHRY; CDR2 reads SYGVKD. The CDR3 spells CAISEKSELTGELLF. The CDR3 DNA follows: TGTGCCATCAGTGAGAAGTCAGAACTCACCGGGGAGCTGCTTTTT.

The chain has TRBV2 and TRBJ2-1; 12 nucleotides align to TRBD2. The CDR3 has 15 amino acids. With 6 bases clipped from V and 6 bases from J, the junction kept 6 bases outside the gene matches. The germline gives CDR1 SNHLY, CDR2 FYNNEI. The CDR3 DNA reads as TGTGCCAGCAGGGAGACTAGCGGGAGCACCAATGAGCAGTTCTTC. Protein sequence: CASRETSGSTNEQFF.

The chain joins TRBV6-6 to TRBJ2-1; 11 bases are a match to TRBD2. Germline trimming cut 0 bases from V and 5 bases from J; bases unmatched to any gene: 0. The V gene's germline CDR1 is MNHNY and CDR2 SVGAGI (reference sequence). The CDR3 extends over 15 amino acids. The CDR3 here is CASSYSTSGNNEQFF. The CDR3 coding sequence is TGTGCCAGCAGTTACTCGACTAGCGGGAACAATGAGCAGTTCTTC.

The gene calls are TRBV27 and TRBJ2-6; 7 bases match TRBD1. Germline CDR1 MNHEY, CDR2 SMNVEV (reference sequence). The CDR3 has 15 amino acids. V was pared by 6 bases and J by 2 bases, with 4 bases of the junction left unmatched. CDR3 protein: CASRLTGTGANVLTF. In DNA, the CDR3 is TGTGCCAGCAGACTGACAGGGACTGGGGCCAACGTCCTGACTTTC.

In its sample, this clonotype was seen once. The chain joins TRBV20-1 to TRBJ1-2; D unresolved. Trimming pared 3 bases from V and 1 base from J, leaving 9 bases between. Germline CDR1 and CDR2: DFQATT and SNEGSKA (reference sequence). The length of the CDR3 is 13 residues. The CDR3 loop reads CSARGRINYGYTF. The CDR3 DNA is TGCAGTGCTAGGGGCAGAATTAACTATGGCTACACCTTC.

The chain combines TRBV6-5 with TRBJ1-4; D ambiguous. The CDR3 is 15 residues long. Germline CDR1 is MNHEY and CDR2 is SVGAGI. Trimming pared 7 bases from V and 2 bases from J, leaving 14 bases between. This CDR3 reads CASTRSSLTNEKLFF. The CDR3 nucleotides read TGTGCCAGCACCCGATCCAGTCTCACTAATGAAAAACTGTTTTTT.

With regard to this clonotype: Given the absence of the conserved phenylalanine or tryptophan at the CDR3 end, a read error is likely. The chain employs TRBV9 and TRBJ2-1, with 8 bases matching TRBD2. The CDR3 is 15 residues long. The ends lost 1 base at V and 5 bases at J; junction bases unmatched: 5. Germline V gene lookup returns CDR1 SGDLS and CDR2 YYNGEE. CDR3 loop: CASSVQGLGHNEQFL. The DNA for the CDR3 is TGTGCCAGCAGCGTACAGGGACTAGGGCACAATGAGCAGTTCTTA.

This clonotype was seen ten or more times. The V gene is TRBV12-3 or TRBV12-4, the J gene TRBJ2-3; unclear D gene. The CDR3 has 12 amino acids. V lost 6 bases and J lost 3, with 7 bases in between. This CDR3 reads CASSENTDTQYF. Here the CDR3 DNA reads TGTGCCAGCAGCGAAAATACAGATACGCAGTATTTT.

The V call is TRBV12-3 or TRBV12-4, the J call TRBJ2-7; 7 bases align to TRBD1. The CDR3 length is 14 residues. Losses at the gene ends were 4 bases for V and 2 bases for J; bases not matched to a gene: 5. This CDR3 is CASSYDRVPYEQYF. The CDR3 region has the DNA TGTGCCAGCAGTTATGACAGGGTCCCCTACGAGCAGTACTTC.

In the case of this clonotype: Being one base from a much bigger clone, this may be a read error. The chain has TRBV7-9 and TRBJ1-1, with D uncertain. The CDR3 totals 11 residues. V lost 8 bases to trimming and J lost 2 bases, with 6 bases between them. Germline values: CDR1 SEHNR, CDR2 FQNEAQ (reference sequence). DNA for the CDR3: TGTGCCAGCGGCCCTAACACTGAAGCTTTCTTT. Translated: CASGPNTEAFF.

The chain uses TRBV12-3 or TRBV12-4 and TRBJ2-2; 10 nucleotides match TRBD2. J was trimmed by 6 bases and V by 4 bases; bases with no gene match: 17. This CDR3 has 19 residues. CDR3 DNA sequence: TGTGCCAGCAGTTCGTGGGATAGCGGGGGGCCCGAAGGGGCCGGGGAGCTGTTTTTT. Translation: CASSSWDSGGPEGAGELFF.

The chain combines TRBV27 with TRBJ2-3; 7 nucleotides line up with TRBD2. J was trimmed by 6 bases and V by 4 bases; bases with no gene match: 19. The CDR3 covers 18 residues. Germline CDR1 reads MNHEY; CDR2 reads SMNVEV (reference sequence). This CDR3 reads CASSSRAGVAGRLDTQYF. CDR3 DNA: TGTGCCAGCAGTTCCCGCGCGGGAGTGGCGGGGAGGTTGGATACGCAGTATTTT.

The gene calls are TRBV15 and TRBJ2-5, with unresolved D. Germline V lookup: CDR1 LNHNV, CDR2 YYDKDF (reference sequence). Between the trimmed V and J ends, which lost 2 bases and 5 bases, there was a span of 6 bases. The CDR3 consists of 12 residues. The CDR3 loop is CATSRRWETQYF. The CDR3 nucleotides read TGTGCCACCAGCAGACGGTGGGAGACCCAGTACTTC.